This is a list of T cell receptor beta chains from one sample in a study of T cell responses to AZD1222 COVID-19 vaccine. The table came from immunoSEQ multiplex PCR; TCRdb's copy has only in-frame clones and leaves some out. The table includes over 130,000 clones, roughly 90% detected once. The sequencing here drew on peripheral blood, taken 28 days after the second AZD1222 dose. The origin of the receptors is an adult who received the AZD1222 COVID-19 vaccine. The conserved cysteine and the conserved F or W are not part of the CDR3 here. Each record gives: CDR3 length, V gene, D gene, CDR3 protein. A D gene is named only where the DNA matches it firmly.

>12|TRBV11-2|NA
ASSEPGPPYEQY
>11|TRBV21-1|NA
ASPGQENTEAF
>10|TRBV5-1|TRBD1
ASSWTGFGYT
>13|TRBV10-3|NA
AISEGGTDIYGYT
>20|TRBV28|TRBD1
ASSLWGTTGKTFCCRYTEAF
>12|TRBV19|NA
ASSIGGRINEQF
>17|TRBV5-4|TRBD2
ASSLGTGLADSGANVLT
>13|TRBV4-1|TRBD2
ASSQGTSHSYEQY
>13|TRBV19|TRBD2
ASSISSGRTDTQY
>15|TRBV5-1|NA
ASSGAYGALMNTEAF
>14|TRBV15|NA
ATSRETALAKNIQY
>11|TRBV5-8|NA
ASTQIRVYGYT
>11|TRBV18|NA
ASSPGGDFGYT
>14|TRBV5-1|NA
ASSLGQSMPLGGYT
>11|TRBV19|NA
ASTSSGDYGYT
>13|TRBV7-9|NA
ASSLGSSRRETQY
>15|TRBV5-1|TRBD2
ASSSGGSIMSYNEQF
>12|TRBV14|NA
ASSLIEGGDEQY
>11|TRBV7-2|NA
ASNPDPNTEAF
>14|TRBV3-1/TRBV3-2|NA
ASSQAPRDGTDTQY
>14|TRBV10-2|NA
ASSELGVSYNSPLH
>12|TRBV6-5|TRBD1
ASNNRGRGTEAF
>9|TRBV20-1|NA
SARSNYGYT
>13|TRBV27|NA
ASSPLSPGPYEQY
>14|TRBV6-5|NA
ASSYSDSGPLGEQY
>12|TRBV7-2|NA
ASNPKPGNTEAF
>9|TRBV29-1|NA
SVGRGGGYT
>12|TRBV6-1|NA
ASSEQSGSYEQY
>16|TRBV7-8|TRBD1
ASSLTNTGTGSLDTQY
>16|TRBV7-2|TRBD2
ASSRSTTSAGGLDTQY
>10|TRBV7-3|NA
ASSGGTDTQY
>14|TRBV24-1|TRBD2
ATSDSSSGRGGQQY
>11|TRBV19|NA
ASTAGGNTEAF
>15|TRBV14|TRBD1
ASSQDWGRGTVEKLF
>12|TRBV6-5|TRBD1
ASRTGQGYTEAF
>10|TRBV9|NA
ASSALGETQY
>10|TRBV12-5|NA
ASSGSQETQY
>14|TRBV19|TRBD2
ASRKGLAANTGELF
>13|TRBV5-1|NA
ASSWRTEANEKLF
>13|TRBV9|NA
ASSAEVSRAGEQF
>10|TRBV7-9|NA
ASSVRDTEQY
>13|TRBV7-9|TRBD1
ASSGWGTGSYEQY
>11|TRBV24-1|TRBD1
ATSLTGDTEAF
>10|TRBV28|NA
ASSTPGNTIY
>11|TRBV7-8|NA
ASSTNAPYEQY
>11|TRBV10-2|TRBD1
ASSGTVNSPLH
>12|TRBV6-5|NA
ASTGTLLQETQY
>11|TRBV19|NA
ASSIMRNSPLH
>15|TRBV29-1|TRBD1
SVERNANGRGQETQY
>14|TRBV5-1|TRBD1
ASWDRTFRGDTEAF
>13|TRBV6-5|TRBD2
ASSYSVTSGWEQF
>13|TRBV19|NA
ASSSAGTAIEGAF
>14|TRBV5-4|NA
ASSFVPGGRADTQY
>10|TRBV7-2|NA
ASTILLDEQY
>13|TRBV18|TRBD2
ASSPRPSGRNEQF